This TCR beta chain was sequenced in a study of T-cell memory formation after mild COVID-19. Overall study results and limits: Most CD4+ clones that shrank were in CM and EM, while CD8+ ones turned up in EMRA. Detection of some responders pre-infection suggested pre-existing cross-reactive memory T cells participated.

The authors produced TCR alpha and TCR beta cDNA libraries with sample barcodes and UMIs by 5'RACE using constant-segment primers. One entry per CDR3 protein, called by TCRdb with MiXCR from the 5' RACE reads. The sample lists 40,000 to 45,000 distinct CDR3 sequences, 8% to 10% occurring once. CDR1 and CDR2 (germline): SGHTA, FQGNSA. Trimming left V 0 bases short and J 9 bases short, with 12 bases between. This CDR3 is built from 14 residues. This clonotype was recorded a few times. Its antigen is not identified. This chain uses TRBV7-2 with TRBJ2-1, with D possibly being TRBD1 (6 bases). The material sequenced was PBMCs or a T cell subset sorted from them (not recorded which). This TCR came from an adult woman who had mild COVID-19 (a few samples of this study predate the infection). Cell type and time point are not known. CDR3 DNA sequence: TGTGCCAGCAGCTTAGCGGGTAACAGGGCTGAGCAGTTCTTC. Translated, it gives CASSLAGNRAEQFF.